The 32 T cell receptor beta chains below come from one sample, sequenced in a study of T cells after somatic rescue of genetic block. Method: immunoSEQ multiplex PCR; TCRdb's copy keeps in-frame clones and lacks some. Here the sample spans 14,000 to 15,000 clones, about 71% being singletons. The sequenced sample consisted of peripheral blood mononuclear cells (PBMCs). The source of these receptors is a boy younger than 18.

In its sample, this clone was seen once. CDR3 protein: CASSLGRLGTLTDTQYF. The CDR3 region has the DNA TGCGCCAGCAGCTTGGGAAGGTTGGGGACCCTCACAGATACGCAGTATTTT. The chain links TRBV5-1 to TRBJ2-3; D tentatively reads TRBD1 or TRBD2 (5 bases each). Germline V gene lookup returns CDR1 SGHRS and CDR2 YFSETQ. Trimming shortened V by 0 bases and J by 2 bases, and 16 bases separated the two germline ends. This CDR3 has 17 amino acids.

This chain uses TRBV27 with TRBJ1-2; D call uncertain. The CDR3 length is 15 residues. Germline CDR1 reads MNHEY; CDR2 reads SMNVEV (reference sequence). V was clipped by 1 base and J by 4 bases, with 13 bases between them. CDR3 residues: CASSLFGPSFYGYTF. CDR3 DNA: TGTGCCAGCAGTTTATTTGGACCGAGTTTCTATGGCTACACCTTC.

This clone qualifies as medium-sized. This sequence joins TRBV2 and TRBJ1-6; 9 nucleotides align to TRBD1. Trimming cost V 0 bases and J 10 bases; bases outside gene matches: 7. CDR1 and CDR2 from the germline V gene are SNHLY and FYNNEI. The CDR3 runs 16 residues. The CDR3 is CASSEALPGQGSPLHF. As DNA, the CDR3 is TGTGCCAGCAGTGAAGCGCTTCCGGGACAGGGCTCACCCCTCCACTTT.

J is TRBJ1-6 and V is TRBV10-3; a weak D match, TRBD1 (5 bases). CDR1 is ENHRY and CDR2 is SYGVKD in the germline V gene. V was cut by 10 bases and J by 3 bases, with 10 bases left in between. This CDR3 is 13 amino acids long. CDR3 region: CATRDFYNSPLHF. The CDR3 DNA follows: TGTGCCACACGGGACTTCTATAATTCACCCCTCCACTTT.

The CDR3 sequence: CASSDLQVGNTIYF. DNA for the CDR3: TGTGCCAGCAGTGACTTGCAGGTTGGAAACACCATATATTTT. The chain is built from TRBV2 and TRBJ1-3; D unclear. Trimming pared 3 bases from V and 3 bases from J, leaving 9 bases between. Germline CDR1 reads SNHLY; CDR2 reads FYNNEI. CDR3 size: 14 residues.

The chain has TRBV11-2 and TRBJ2-3; 11 bases are a match to TRBD2. V shed 0 bases, J shed 6 bases, and the junction held 5 bases outside the gene matches. CDR1 is SGHAT and CDR2 is FQNNGV in the germline V gene. The CDR3 covers 16 residues. The CDR3 spells CASSLEGSSGGDTQYF. In DNA, the CDR3 is TGTGCCAGCAGCTTAGAAGGGTCTAGCGGGGGGGATACGCAGTATTTT.

The J gene is TRBJ2-7, the V gene TRBV9; D unclear. The CDR3 loop spans 14 amino acids. Trimming took 0 bases from V and 9 from J, leaving 16 bases between them. Germline values: CDR1 SGDLS, CDR2 YYNGEE. CDR3 protein: CASSVDTQPSRQYF. In DNA form, the CDR3 reads TGTGCCAGCAGCGTAGACACCCAGCCTTCACGGCAGTACTTC.

This chain joins TRBV9 and TRBJ2-1, with D uncertain. The germline V gene has CDR1 SGDLS and CDR2 YYNGEE. With 0 bases removed from V and 7 bases from J, the gap between germline ends came to 8 bases. The length of the CDR3 is 13 residues. The CDR3 DNA reads as TGTGCCAGCAGCGTAGGGCTGACTAATGAGCAGTTCTTC. This gives the protein CASSVGLTNEQFF.

In its sample, this clone ranks as medium-sized. V usage is TRBV5-1 and J usage is TRBJ1-5; 7 nucleotides line up with TRBD1. CDR1 SGHRS and CDR2 YFSETQ come from the germline V gene. The CDR3 length is 13 residues. V trimming: 0 bases; J trimming: 11 bases; junction bases outside the gene matches: 5. CDR3 DNA sequence: TGCGCCAGCAGCTTGGGGGACAGAAGTACCCAGCATTTT. This encodes CASSLGDRSTQHF.

The J gene is TRBJ1-2, the V gene TRBV6-4; D is ambiguous. The CDR3 spans 13 residues. The V and J ends lost 3 bases and 7 bases respectively, with 12 bases between them. CDR1 and CDR2 from the germline V gene are MRHNA and SNTAGT. CDR3 coding DNA: TGTGCCAGCAGTGAGAATGGGGTGACTGGCTACACCTTC. It encodes CASSENGVTGYTF.

J is TRBJ2-7 and V is TRBV19; 9 bases align to TRBD1. After removal of 3 bases from V and 4 bases from J, the junction contained 4 bases not matched to a gene. Germline V gene lookup returns CDR1 LNHDA and CDR2 SQIVND (reference sequence). This CDR3 has 14 amino acids. The CDR3 here is CASSIQGQGYEQYF. For the CDR3, the DNA is TGTGCCAGTAGTATCCAGGGACAGGGATACGAGCAGTACTTC.

The gene calls are TRBV5-4 and TRBJ2-7; TRBD1 aligns across 10 bases. V lost 4 bases, J lost 4 bases, and 5 bases stayed unmatched. Germline values: CDR1 SGHNT, CDR2 YYREEE (reference sequence). The CDR3 covers 14 residues. CDR3 amino acids: CASSQGQGLYEQYF. The CDR3 bases are TGTGCCAGCAGCCAGGGACAGGGGCTTTACGAGCAGTACTTC.

The chain uses TRBV19 and TRBJ2-7; 9 bases agree with TRBD1. The length of the CDR3 is 16 residues. In germline, CDR1 is LNHDA, CDR2 SQIVND (reference sequence). V lost 3 bases and J lost 0; bases outside the gene matches: 6. CDR3: CASSILGQGRSYEQYF. The CDR3 DNA sequence: TGTGCCAGTAGTATCCTTGGACAGGGGCGCTCCTACGAGCAGTACTTC.

This clone is medium-sized (0.01 to 0.1%) within its sample. The CDR3 spells CSVFQGTGANVLTF. The CDR3 coding sequence is TGCAGCGTATTCCAGGGTACCGGGGCCAACGTCCTGACTTTC. The chain combines TRBV29-1 with TRBJ2-6; a possible D gene is TRBD1 (5 bases). CDR1 is SQVTM, CDR2 ANQGSEA, per germline. Trimming took off 6 bases at V and 4 bases at J, with 13 bases between the two ends. There are 14 residues in the CDR3.

The chain is built from TRBV9 and TRBJ2-6; maybe TRBD2 (6 bases). Germline V gives CDR1 SGDLS, CDR2 YYNGEE. V shed 0 bases and J shed 0 bases, with 13 bases lying between them. There are 18 residues in the CDR3. CDR3 protein: CASSVAGGTSSGANVLTF. Written as DNA, the CDR3 is TGTGCCAGCAGCGTAGCTGGCGGGACCAGCTCTGGGGCCAACGTCCTGACTTTC.

The rearrangement links TRBV18 to TRBJ2-1, with D maybe TRBD1 (5 bases). The CDR3 is 19 amino acids. Trimming took 2 bases from V and 3 from J, leaving 23 bases between them. The germline gives CDR1 KGHSH, CDR2 LQKENI. CDR3: CASSPDSPLLQAVYNEQFF. The CDR3 bases are TGTGCCAGCTCACCAGATTCCCCCCTCCTACAGGCCGTCTACAATGAGCAGTTCTTC.

The J gene is TRBJ1-4, the V gene TRBV9; 10 bases match TRBD1. Unmatched junction bases numbered 11, after V lost 4 bases and J lost 2 bases. Germline-derived CDR1 and CDR2 are SGDLS and YYNGEE. This CDR3 contains 18 residues. CDR3 DNA sequence: TGTGCCAGCAGCCCAGGCAAGACAGGGGGCTTCACTAATGAAAAACTGTTTTTT. Encoded protein: CASSPGKTGGFTNEKLFF.

The chain couples TRBV6-4 to TRBJ2-5; no definite D call. The CDR3 has 12 residues. The V end lost 6 bases, the J end lost 5 bases, and 10 bases lay between the germline ends. CDR1 and CDR2 from the germline V gene are MRHNA and SNTAGT. CDR3 sequence reads: CASRGRQETQYF. CDR3 coding DNA: TGTGCCAGCAGGGGCAGGCAGGAGACCCAGTACTTC.

This chain connects TRBV7-9 to TRBJ2-1, with 7 bases matching TRBD1. The germline V gene has CDR1 SEHNR and CDR2 FQNEAQ (reference sequence). There are 15 residues in the CDR3. V lost 5 bases and J lost 6; bases outside the gene matches: 10. The CDR3 DNA is TGTGCCAGCAGCCCTAGAGGGGGCCCAAGCAATGAGCAGTTCTTC. Amino acids: CASSPRGGPSNEQFF.

This clone was seen a handful of times. V is TRBV30 and J is TRBJ1-1, with D tentatively TRBD1 (5 bases). This CDR3 region has 13 residues. CDR1 GTSNPN and CDR2 SVGIG come from the germline V gene (reference sequence). V dropped 0 bases and J dropped 10 bases, with 15 bases sitting between them. CDR3 region: CAWSVAVFRGAFF. The CDR3, as DNA: TGTGCCTGGAGTGTAGCAGTTTTTAGGGGAGCTTTCTTT.

This clone was counted between two and nine times. The V and J genes are TRBV28 and TRBJ2-7; 10 bases agree with TRBD2. The CDR3 is 15 amino acids. After removal of 7 bases from V and 3 bases from J, the junction contained 9 bases not matched to a gene. Germline CDR1 is MDHEN and CDR2 is SYDVKM. CDR3 residues: CASTTFTSGIYEQYF. The CDR3 DNA sequence: TGTGCCAGCACCACCTTCACTAGCGGGATCTACGAGCAGTACTTC. Together with reference TRBV28 and TRBJ2-7, the CDR3 gives the full variable domain: DVKVTQSSRYLVKRTGEKVFLECVQDMDHENMFWYRQDPGLGLRLIYFSYDVKMKEKGDIPEGYSVSREKKERFSLILESASTNQTSMYLCASTTFTSGIYEQYFGPGTRLTVT.

The chain couples TRBV7-3 to TRBJ2-2, with D possibly TRBD2 on 6 matching bases. Germline CDR1 reads SGHTA; CDR2 reads FQGTGA. The CDR3 totals 15 residues. Trimming cost V 1 base and J 4 bases, with 10 bases left between them. The CDR3 DNA follows: TGTGCCAGCAGCTTAATAGGAGGGAGCACCGGGGAGCTGTTTTTT. This codes for CASSLIGGSTGELFF.

This clone is medium-sized (0.01 to 0.1%) by share. The chain links TRBV19 to TRBJ2-1; 7 nucleotides match TRBD1. The J segment lost 0 bases and the V segment lost 3 bases, leaving 2 bases of the junction unmatched. CDR3 length: 15 amino acids. The germline V gene has CDR1 LNHDA and CDR2 SQIVND (reference sequence). The CDR3 DNA reads TGTGCCAGTAGTATCCCAGGGGGCTCCTACAATGAGCAGTTCTTC. Its protein product is CASSIPGGSYNEQFF.

V and J are TRBV7-8 and TRBJ2-1; no reliable D call. V was pared by 2 bases and J by 8 bases, with 4 bases between. CDR3 length equals 11 residues. The germline V gene has CDR1 SGHVS and CDR2 FQNEAQ. CDR3 DNA: TGTGCCAGCAGCTTAAGGTATGAGCAGTTCTTC. It encodes CASSLRYEQFF.

V gene TRBV18 combines with J gene TRBJ2-1; D not certain. Germline CDR1 is KGHSH and CDR2 is LQKENI. The ends were cut back, 3 bases at V and 7 bases at J, with 4 bases in the middle. The CDR3 is made up of 11 amino acids. Written as DNA, the CDR3 is TGTGCCAGCTCACCTATTAATGAGCAGTTCTTC. It codes for CASSPINEQFF.

The chain combines TRBV21-1 with TRBJ2-4; the D call TRBD1 from the table was never checked on the DNA. TRBV21-1 is a listed pseudogene. The CDR3 consists of 16 residues. The CDR3, as DNA: TGTGCCAGCAGGGTGGGGCTACAGCAAAGAAAAAACATTCAGTACTTC. Its protein is CASRVGLQQRKNIQYF.

For this clone: A much larger clone differs by one base, so this may be a read error. Other DNA sequences in this specimen translate into the identical CDR3. V usage is TRBV9 and J usage is TRBJ2-7, with TRBD2 as a possible D gene (5 bases). V was clipped by 3 bases and J by 6 bases, with 16 bases between them. From germline, CDR1 is SGDLS and CDR2 YYNGEE. The CDR3 totals 14 residues. CDR3: CASSAGLIPSEQYF. For the CDR3, the DNA is TGTGCCAGCAGCGCCGGACTTATTCCTTCCGAGCAGTACTTC.

Concerning this clone itself: A read error may explain this, as a much larger clone is one base away. V is TRBV5-1 and J is TRBJ2-2, with 7 bases that match TRBD1. The germline gives CDR1 SGHRS, CDR2 YFSETQ. CDR3 size: 15 residues. CDR3 protein: CASSSGTANTGEPFF. The CDR3 DNA reads as TGCGCCAGCAGTTCCGGGACAGCGAACACCGGGGAGCCGTTTTTT.

V is TRBV28 and J is TRBJ2-2; D gene uncertain. This CDR3 spans 13 amino acids. The ends were cut back, 1 base at V and 8 bases at J, with 8 bases in the middle. Per germline, CDR1 MDHEN and CDR2 SYDVKM. CDR3 protein: CASSLFQGGELFF. Written as DNA, the CDR3 is TGTGCCAGCAGTTTATTTCAAGGGGGGGAGCTGTTTTTT.

The rearrangement uses TRBV27 and TRBJ2-7; 8 nucleotides agree with TRBD1. Germline V gives CDR1 MNHEY, CDR2 SMNVEV (reference sequence). The junction had 6 bases not matched to a gene; V was cut back by 0 bases and J by 5 bases. This CDR3 is built from 15 residues. The CDR3: CASSLSPGGLNEQYF. In DNA form, the CDR3 reads TGTGCCAGCAGTTTATCCCCAGGGGGCCTGAACGAGCAGTACTTC.

This clone was observed a few times. CDR3 nucleotide sequence: TGTGCCAGCAGCTTAGGCCCGAGCTCCTACGAGCAGTACTTC. Protein sequence: CASSLGPSSYEQYF. This sequence joins TRBV7-9 and TRBJ2-7; no firm D call. This CDR3 is built from 14 residues. Germline V CDR1 and CDR2: SEHNR, FQNEAQ (reference sequence). Trimming shortened V by 1 base and J by 0 bases, and 7 bases separated the two germline ends.

The V gene is TRBV19, the J gene TRBJ2-7, with 12 bases matching TRBD2. J lost 5 bases, V lost 5 bases, and 4 bases had no gene match. Germline values: CDR1 LNHDA, CDR2 SQIVND (reference sequence). The CDR3 covers 14 residues. The CDR3 DNA reads TGTGCCAGTAGTTATAGACTAGCGGGAGACGAGCAGTACTTC. Protein sequence: CASSYRLAGDEQYF.